The TCR beta chain under discussion was sequenced for a study of neurological immune-mediated disorders. CDR3 length: 14 amino acids. Germline V gene lookup returns CDR1 SGHRS and CDR2 YFSETQ. Trimming removed 6 bases at V and 4 bases at J, with 16 bases between. About this clonotype itself: What it recognizes is unknown.

Findings and caveats of the study: The multiple sclerosis repertoire cluster had no clinical or MRI feature associated with it. None of the CDR3 amino acid sequences found in expanded clones was shared across subjects. This suggests that the TCR-beta repertoires were private in all groups.

It was by 5'RACE with 10-nucleotide random UMIs that the cDNA was made. TCRdb independently ran MiXCR on the 5' RACE reads; one entry per CDR3 protein. Of about 62,000 distinct CDR3 sequences listed, around 3.8% are singletons. The TCR was taken from a woman in her 50s with multiple sclerosis. This chain joins TRBV5-1 and TRBJ1-1, with a possible D match to TRBD1 (6 bases). The sequenced sample was PBMCs. This CDR3 is CASMLDARGTEAFF. The CDR3 DNA reads TGCGCCAGCATGCTGGATGCCAGGGGCACTGAAGCTTTCTTT.